The source of this T cell receptor beta chain is a study of PD-L1 blockade in urothelial cancer. Overall study: Previous chemotherapy exposure amounted to 0 to 3 regimens for patients.

General observations from the study: Pretreatment TCR clonality in blood under the median foretold superior survival.

Method: immunoSEQ multiplex PCR; TCRdb's copy keeps in-frame clones and lacks some. The table has some 40,000 clones, 85% seen once. Time point of the sample: pretreatment peripheral blood. Points on this clone: Its antigen remains unknown.

The clonotype comes from a man at least 80 years old with urothelial cancer. The material sequenced was PBMCs, taken around atezolizumab (anti-PD-L1) treatment.

CDR3 sequence reads: CASSLVRGAGETQYF. The CDR3 DNA reads TGTGCCAGCAGCTTGGTAAGGGGCGCAGGAGAGACCCAGTACTTC. The V gene is TRBV5-6, the J gene TRBJ2-5, with a weak D call TRBD1 (5 bases). Germline V gives CDR1 SGHDT, CDR2 YYEEEE. The V and J ends lost 0 bases and 4 bases respectively, with 13 bases between them. The CDR3 has 15 amino acids. Supplemented by reference TRBV5-6 and TRBJ2-5, the full variable domain reads DAGVTQSPTHLIKTRGQQVTLRCSPKSGHDTVSWYQQALGQGPQFIFQYYEEEERQRGNFPDRFSGHQFPNYSSELNVNALLLGDSALYLCASSLVRGAGETQYFGPGTRLLVL.